This entry features one TCR beta chain sequence. The data are from a study of T cell clones after liver transplantation. Study-level background: Post-transplant blood was tracked for graft-donor-reactive T cell clones identified in a pre-transplant mixed lymphocyte reaction. HCV positivity affected three of eight recipients; the rest lacked autoimmune or viral indications.

Thawed unstimulated PBMCs were FACS-sorted by CD3, CD4 and CD8 into two populations. The germline CDR1 and CDR2 sequences are MNHNS and SASEGT. V lost 4 bases and J lost 0; bases outside the gene matches: 8. This CDR3 comprises 16 residues. The data were produced by immunoSEQ multiplex PCR, yet TCRdb's version contains in-frame clones alone and is incomplete. The profile shows 75,000 to 95,000 clones, 84% of them singletons. The chain couples TRBV6-1 to TRBJ2-5, with TRBD1 identical over 7 bases. This material consisted of CD4+ T cells from blood, taken about 50 months after liver transplant. The sequence came from a human patient who received a liver transplant. The graft donor may have given rise to some T cells. The CDR3 nucleotides are TGTGCCAGCAGTGGCAAACAGGGGTGGTACCAAGAGACCCAGTACTTC. Its translation is CASSGKQGWYQETQYF.